What follows is one T cell receptor (beta chain) and its context. The data originate from a study of technical replicates of blood from a few donors. The CDR3 length is 16 residues. Trimming took off 0 bases at V and 1 base at J, with 12 bases between the two ends. Germline V CDR1 and CDR2: LGHNA, YNFKEQ. Assay used: immunoSEQ multiplex PCR; TCRdb lists only in-frame clones, some missing. The data hold 56,000 or so clones, with 90% to 95% observed a single time. The receptor's source is a human donor in good health. Some clones in this sample may be carry-over from other donors' samples. This chain joins TRBV4-2 and TRBJ1-1; D may be TRBD1 (5 bases). The sample taken for sequencing was PBMCs. The CDR3 loop is CASSQDGDSQNTEAFF. The CDR3 nucleotides are TGTGCCAGCAGCCAAGATGGTGACAGCCAGAACACTGAAGCTTTCTTT.